This is a list of T cell receptor beta chains from one sample in a study of blood T cell repertoires in COVID-19. Produced via immunoSEQ multiplex PCR; TCRdb's table is partial and in-frame only. The sample yields approximately 90,000 clones, 80% seen once. Sequenced material: peripheral blood. All receptors come from a woman of 80 years or more with acute or convalescent COVID-19. Both conserved end residues are part of each CDR3. The order of the fields is J gene, D gene, clone size, V gene, CDR3 protein, CDR3 DNA. A D gene is named only where the DNA matches it firmly. Clone size is shown for a subset of rows, as once, few, many or a class of expanded clone.

j_gene: TRBJ2-3; d_gene: TRBD2; abundance: .; v_gene: TRBV6-1; CDR3aa: CASREIAGVSTDTQYF; CDR3nt: TGTGCCAGCAGGGAAATAGCGGGGGTTAGCACAGATACGCAGTATTTT
j_gene: TRBJ1-5; d_gene: .; abundance: few; v_gene: TRBV12-5; CDR3aa: CASGFLTTVRRDAAKNQPQHF; CDR3nt: TGTGCTAGTGGTTTTCTAACAACCGTTCGGAGGGATGCCGCGAAAAATCAGCCCCAGCATTTT
j_gene: TRBJ2-5; d_gene: .; abundance: .; v_gene: TRBV7-8; CDR3aa: CASSFSTGAQETQYF; CDR3nt: TGTGCCAGCAGCTTTTCAACAGGAGCCCAAGAGACCCAGTACTTC
j_gene: TRBJ1-1; d_gene: TRBD1; abundance: once; v_gene: TRBV3-1/TRBV3-2; CDR3aa: CASSRTGQGAANTEAFF; CDR3nt: TGTGCCAGCAGCCGCACCGGACAGGGGGCCGCGAACACTGAAGCTTTCTTT
j_gene: TRBJ1-2; d_gene: .; abundance: .; v_gene: TRBV3-1/TRBV3-2; CDR3aa: CASSQGQLNYGYTF; CDR3nt: TGTGCCAGCAGCCAAGGACAGCTTAACTATGGCTACACCTTC
j_gene: TRBJ2-7; d_gene: .; abundance: .; v_gene: TRBV3-1/TRBV3-2; CDR3aa: CASSQRGTYEQYF; CDR3nt: TGTGCCAGCAGCCAGAGAGGGACCTACGAGCAGTACTTC
j_gene: TRBJ2-3; d_gene: .; abundance: .; v_gene: TRBV12-3/TRBV12-4; CDR3aa: CASSTADTQYF; CDR3nt: TGTGCCAGCAGTACAGCAGATACGCAGTATTTT
j_gene: TRBJ1-6; d_gene: TRBD1; abundance: once; v_gene: TRBV2; CDR3aa: CASNQLETGTANSPLHF; CDR3nt: TGTGCCAGCAACCAACTAGAAACCGGGACAGCAAATTCACCCCTCCACTTT
j_gene: TRBJ2-5; d_gene: .; abundance: .; v_gene: TRBV5-1; CDR3aa: CASSFMYQETQYF; CDR3nt: TGCGCCAGCAGCTTTATGTACCAAGAGACCCAGTACTTC
j_gene: TRBJ1-1; d_gene: .; abundance: .; v_gene: TRBV7-2; CDR3aa: CASSLAGANTEAFF; CDR3nt: TGTGCCAGCAGCTTAGCAGGAGCAAACACTGAAGCTTTCTTT
j_gene: TRBJ2-1; d_gene: .; abundance: .; v_gene: TRBV2; CDR3aa: CASKEGINEQFF; CDR3nt: TGTGCCAGCAAGGAGGGAATAAATGAGCAGTTCTTC
j_gene: TRBJ2-7; d_gene: .; abundance: .; v_gene: TRBV5-4; CDR3aa: CASSPDSTSHEQYF; CDR3nt: TGTGCCAGCAGCCCCGACTCCACAAGCCACGAGCAGTACTTC
j_gene: TRBJ1-5; d_gene: .; abundance: .; v_gene: TRBV7-8; CDR3aa: CASSLTQGNQPQHF; CDR3nt: TGTGCCAGCAGCTTAACGCAGGGAAATCAGCCCCAGCATTTT